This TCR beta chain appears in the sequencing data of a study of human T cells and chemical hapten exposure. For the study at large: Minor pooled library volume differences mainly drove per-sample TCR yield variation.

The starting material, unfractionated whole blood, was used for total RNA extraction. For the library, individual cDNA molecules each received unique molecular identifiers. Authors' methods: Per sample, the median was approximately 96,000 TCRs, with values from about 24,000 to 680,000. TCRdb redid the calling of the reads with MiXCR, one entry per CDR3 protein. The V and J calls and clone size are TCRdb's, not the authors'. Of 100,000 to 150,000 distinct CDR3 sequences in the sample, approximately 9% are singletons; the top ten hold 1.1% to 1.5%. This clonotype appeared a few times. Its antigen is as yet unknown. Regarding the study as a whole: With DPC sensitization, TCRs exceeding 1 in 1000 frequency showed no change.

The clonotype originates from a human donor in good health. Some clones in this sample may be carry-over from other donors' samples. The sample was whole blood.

CDR3 nucleotides: TGTGCCAGCAGTGAAAGCGTAATAGGACAATGGATTTACGAGCAGTACTTC. It translates to CASSESVIGQWIYEQYF. The genes are TRBV6-1 and TRBJ2-7, with D possibly being TRBD1 (5 bases). Germline V gene lookup returns CDR1 MNHNS and CDR2 SASEGT. V was clipped by 2 bases and J by 4 bases, with 21 bases between them. The length of the CDR3 is 17 residues.